These 32 T cell receptor beta chains share one sample of origin, sequenced in a study of immune heterogeneity within non-small cell lung tumors. Bulk tumor genomic DNA (approximately 610 ng per sample) served as template. Far-apart biopsies, several per primary tumor, were taken during surgery. Curative operations were performed on patients who had untreated, newly diagnosed non-small cell lung cancer. A first 10-cycle multiplex round used 32 V-gene and 13 J-gene primers on TCR beta CDR3. TCRdb reanalysed the multiplex PCR reads using MiXCR and keeps one entry per CDR3 protein. Among approximately 6,000 distinct CDR3 sequences listed, about a fifth were seen once. The specimen sequenced was lung tumor tissue. These receptors all come from a man aged 60 to 75 with non-small cell lung cancer.

There are many counts of this clonotype. This chain uses TRBV27 with TRBJ1-1; perhaps TRBD1 as D (6 bases). The germline gives CDR1 MNHEY, CDR2 SMNVEV (reference sequence). V lost 6 bases and J lost 0, with 11 bases in between. CDR3 length: 14 residues. Here the CDR3 DNA reads TGTGCCAGCAGACAACAGGGTATGAACACTGAAGCTTTCTTT. It translates to CASRQQGMNTEAFF.

This clonotype was counted between two and nine times. A much larger clone differs by one base, so this may be a read error. The genes are TRBV9 and TRBJ2-1, with D tentatively TRBD2 (5 bases). The CDR3 runs to 15 residues. Germline V CDR1 and CDR2: SGDLS, YYNGEE. CDR3 coding DNA: TGTGCCAGCACGAGCGGCAGAAGATTAGACAATGAGCTGTTCTTC. It is translated as CASTSGRRLDNELFF.

Concerning this clonotype: It is likely a read error, because the conserved phenylalanine at the end of the CDR3 is missing. The V and J genes are TRBV2 and TRBJ1-5; D is perhaps TRBD1 (5 bases). Germline V lookup: CDR1 SNHLY, CDR2 FYNNEI. The germline V and J ends were trimmed by 4 bases and 10 bases, with 17 bases remaining between them. The CDR3 covers 14 residues. The CDR3 loop is CASSVSGAQSPQHP. In DNA form, the CDR3 reads TGTGCCAGCAGTGTATCCGGGGCCCAATCCCCCCAGCATCCT.

In regard to this clonotype: The conserved closing phenylalanine or tryptophan is absent in this CDR3, likely reflecting a read error. The J gene is TRBJ2-1, the V gene TRBV19; tentative D call: TRBD1 (5 bases). This CDR3 has 16 amino acids. V was cut by 5 bases and J by 6 bases, with 20 bases left in between. CDR1 and CDR2 from the germline V gene are LNHDA and SQIVND (reference sequence). The CDR3 reads CASSASGSKNPNEQFI. The CDR3 bases are TGTGCCAGTAGTGCCTCAGGGTCGAAGAACCCCAATGAGCAGTTCATC.

Of note for this clonotype: A much bigger clone sits one base away, suggesting this may be a read error. V usage is TRBV11-2 and J usage is TRBJ2-3; D ambiguous. Trimming pared 11 bases from V and 1 base from J, leaving 13 bases between. The CDR3 is made up of 13 amino acids. In germline, CDR1 is SGHAT, CDR2 FQNNGV. CDR3 loop: CARRGEGTDTQYF. CDR3 bases: TGTGCCCGTAGAGGAGAGGGCACAGATACGCAGTATTTT.

This clonotype was counted at least ten times. The genes are TRBV7-9 and TRBJ2-2; tentatively, D is TRBD1 (5 bases). CDR3 size: 14 residues. Germline CDR1 reads SEHNR; CDR2 reads FQNEAQ (reference sequence). V lost 3 bases, J lost 7 bases, and 12 bases lay in between. The CDR3 sequence is CASSLVWGIGELFF. CDR3 nucleotides: TGTGCCAGCAGCTTGGTATGGGGCATCGGGGAGCTGTTTTTT.

Sample share makes this clonotype medium-sized. The genes are TRBV27 and TRBJ1-2; D remains unclear. The CDR3 consists of 15 residues. Germline CDR1 MNHEY, CDR2 SMNVEV (reference sequence). The germline V and J ends were trimmed by 6 bases and 6 bases, with 20 bases remaining between them. This CDR3 reads CASSPYRTGPDGYTF. The CDR3 DNA follows: TGTGCCAGCAGCCCTTATCGGACGGGCCCGGATGGCTACACCTTC.

This clonotype was observed many times. This chain uses TRBV20-1 with TRBJ2-7, with 11 bases fitting TRBD2. Unmatched junction bases numbered 4, after V lost 2 bases and J lost 4 bases. The CDR3 is 14 residues long. Germline CDR1 reads DFQATT; CDR2 reads SNEGSKA (reference sequence). CDR3 residues: CSARTSGGLYEQYF. The DNA of the CDR3 is TGCAGTGCTAGAACTAGCGGGGGCTTGTACGAGCAGTACTTC.

This clonotype was seen at least ten times. This sequence joins TRBV15 and TRBJ2-5; D is perhaps TRBD1 (6 bases). Trimming pared 3 bases from V and 5 bases from J, leaving 10 bases between. The CDR3 sequence is 13 residues long. Germline assignment: CDR1 LNHNV and CDR2 YYDKDF (reference sequence). As DNA, the CDR3 is TGTGCCACCAGCAGGGGGGCCTGGGAGACCCAGTACTTC. This encodes CATSRGAWETQYF.

This clonotype appeared many times. Compared with germline, one end of the junction differs, possibly owing to a read error. This chain joins TRBV15 and TRBJ2-3; 8 bases are shared with TRBD2. CDR1 is LNHNV and CDR2 is YYDKDF in the germline V gene (reference sequence). This CDR3 is 15 amino acids long. CDR3 sequence (DNA): TGTGCCAGCAGCTCCGGGACTAGTAGTTCGGATACGCAGTATTTT. Translating gives CASSSGTSSSDTQYF.

The V and J genes are TRBV5-4 and TRBJ1-1; D is unclear. Germline V lookup: CDR1 SGHNT, CDR2 YYREEE (reference sequence). Trimming removed 7 bases from V and 1 base from J, with 8 bases in between. This CDR3 has 12 residues. The CDR3: CASGPQNTEAFF. Written as DNA, the CDR3 is TGTGCCAGCGGCCCTCAGAACACTGAAGCTTTCTTT. The variable domain in full, with the rest retrieved from reference TRBV5-4 and TRBJ1-1, is ETGVTQSPTHLIKTRGQQVTLRCSSQSGHNTVSWYQQALGQGPQFIFQYYREEENGRGNFPPRFSGLQFPNYSSELNVNALELDDSALYLCASGPQNTEAFFGQGTRLTVV.

This clonotype is classed as medium-sized (0.01 to 0.1%). The chain joins TRBV28 to TRBJ2-1, with TRBD2 matching 7 bases. CDR3 length: 16 residues. V was pared by 6 bases and J by 0 bases, with 8 bases of the junction left unmatched. Germline CDR1 is MDHEN and CDR2 is SYDVKM. The CDR3 nucleotides read TGTGCCAGCAGGTCATTGGGCGGGAGCTCCTACAATGAGCAGTTCTTC. This sequence encodes CASRSLGGSSYNEQFF. Full variable domain (rest looked up from reference TRBV28 and TRBJ2-1): DVKVTQSSRYLVKRTGEKVFLECVQDMDHENMFWYRQDPGLGLRLIYFSYDVKMKEKGDIPEGYSVSREKKERFSLILESASTNQTSMYLCASRSLGGSSYNEQFFGPGTRLTVL.

Note on this clonotype: Since a much larger clone is just one base distant, this may be a read error. The genes are TRBV6-9 and TRBJ2-3, with D tentatively TRBD2 (7 bases). The CDR3 covers 18 residues. Germline loops: CDR1 MNHGY, CDR2 SVAAGI. In DNA form, the CDR3 reads TGTGCCATCAGTTACGGGGGGCCGTGGACCGGAGGGACAGATACGCAGTATTTT. This codes for CAISYGGPWTGGTDTQYF.

About this clonotype: One end of the junction is discordant with germline, which a read error may explain. The genes are TRBV18 and TRBJ1-2; no reliable D call. The CDR3 covers 15 residues. From germline, CDR1 is KGHSH and CDR2 LQKENI. The CDR3 coding sequence is TGTGCCAGCTCACGGACGACGACGGTTAACTATGTCTACACCTTC. Translation gives CASSRTTTVNYVYTF.

The rearrangement uses TRBV11-1 and TRBJ2-1; D possibly uses TRBD1 or TRBD2 (7 bases each). Per germline, CDR1 SGHAT and CDR2 FQDESV (reference sequence). The V end lost 5 bases, the J end lost 1 base, and 15 bases lay between the germline ends. The CDR3 sequence is 16 residues long. The CDR3 region is CASSRRGDRSYNEQFF. The CDR3 DNA reads TGTGCCAGCAGCCGCCGGGGGGACAGATCCTACAATGAGCAGTTCTTC.

In this sample, this clonotype is medium-sized (0.01 to 0.1%). V usage is TRBV3-1 and J usage is TRBJ1-2, with D maybe TRBD1 (6 bases). The CDR3 is made up of 13 amino acids. The germline CDR1 and CDR2 sequences are LGHDT and YNNKEL (reference sequence). V shed 4 bases and J shed 2 bases, with 8 bases lying between them. CDR3 in amino acids: CASSPTGNYGYTF. The CDR3 DNA sequence: TGTGCCAGCAGCCCTACAGGGAACTATGGCTACACCTTC.

CDR3 loop: CSAHGGSLFGEQFF. DNA for the CDR3: TGCAGTGCGCACGGCGGGAGTCTGTTTGGTGAGCAGTTCTTC. The genes are TRBV20-1 and TRBJ2-1, with 7 nucleotides matching TRBD2. Germline-derived CDR1 and CDR2 are DFQATT and SNEGSKA (reference sequence). Trimming removed 6 bases from V and 9 bases from J; junction bases left unmatched: 14. This CDR3 comprises 14 residues.

In this sample, this clonotype turned up many times. This chain uses TRBV10-2 with TRBJ2-1; weak D call: TRBD2 (6 bases). The CDR3 runs to 16 residues. V was clipped by 3 bases and J by 7 bases, with 19 bases between them. In germline, CDR1 is WSHSY, CDR2 SAAADI. The CDR3 reads CASSELRDIDGNEQFF. The DNA of the CDR3 is TGCGCCAGCAGTGAATTGCGGGATATAGATGGGAATGAGCAGTTCTTC.

The sample holds many counts of this clonotype. This rearrangement joins TRBV30 to TRBJ1-1; perhaps TRBD1 as D (5 bases). This CDR3 has 13 amino acids. Trimming took off 4 bases at V and 1 base at J, with 10 bases between the two ends. Looked up from germline, CDR1 is GTSNPN and CDR2 is SVGIG (reference sequence). CDR3: CAWTGLANTEAFF. In DNA, the CDR3 is TGTGCCTGGACGGGACTAGCGAACACTGAAGCTTTCTTT.

Worth noting for this clonotype: An end of the junction differs from the germline gene, which may be a read error. The rearrangement uses TRBV7-9 and TRBJ1-1, with D perhaps TRBD1 (5 bases). The CDR3 contains 15 residues. CDR1 and CDR2 (germline): SEHNR, FQNEAQ (reference sequence). The CDR3 coding sequence is TGTGCTAGCAACCCCGTAGGGGAACTGAACAGTGAAGCTTTCTTT. It encodes CASNPVGELNSEAFF.

Worth noting for this clonotype: A much larger clone lies one base from this, so it may be a read error. This chain joins TRBV2 and TRBJ2-1, with D perhaps being TRBD1 or TRBD2 (5 bases each). This CDR3 contains 13 residues. Looked up from germline, CDR1 is SNHLY and CDR2 is FYNNEI. The CDR3 DNA follows: TGTGTCAGCAGTGCCGGGACGACCAATGAGCAGTTCTTC. It yields the protein CVSSAGTTNEQFF.

By share of the sample, this clonotype is medium-sized. The gene calls are TRBV24-1 and TRBJ1-6; D gene ambiguous. The CDR3 has 14 amino acids. CDR1 KGHDR and CDR2 SFDVKD come from the germline V gene. Trimming removed 2 bases at V and 5 bases at J, with 6 bases between. The CDR3 protein is CATSDSRNNSPLHF. As DNA, the CDR3 is TGTGCCACCAGTGATTCGAGAAATAATTCACCCCTCCACTTT.

In this sample, this clonotype turned up many times. V gene TRBV7-9 combines with J gene TRBJ1-4; D gene ambiguous. Between the trimmed V and J ends, which lost 0 bases and 8 bases, there was a span of 16 bases. Germline loops: CDR1 SEHNR, CDR2 FQNEAQ (reference sequence). CDR3 length: 16 residues. The chain's CDR3 is CASSLAPLARREKLFF. The CDR3 DNA sequence: TGTGCCAGCAGCTTAGCCCCTTTGGCGCGTCGCGAAAAACTGTTTTTT. The full variable domain, its missing parts supplied by reference TRBV7-9 and TRBJ1-4, is DTGVSQNPRHKITKRGQNVTFRCDPISEHNRLYWYRQTLGQGPEFLTYFQNEAQLEKSRLLSDRFSAERPKGSFSTLEIQRTEQGDSAMYLCASSLAPLARREKLFFGSGTQLSVL.

By frequency in the sample, this clonotype is medium-sized. The chain is built from TRBV20-1 and TRBJ2-7; possible D gene TRBD2, 6 bases. The CDR3 has 16 amino acids. Germline lookup yields CDR1 DFQATT and CDR2 SNEGSKA (reference sequence). Trimming left V 0 bases short and J 5 bases short, with 20 bases between. CDR3 region: CSARDLGLASLDEQYF. Here the CDR3 DNA reads TGCAGTGCTAGAGATCTAGGGCTAGCGAGTTTGGACGAGCAGTACTTC.

Points on this clonotype: Since the CDR3 does not end with the conserved phenylalanine or tryptophan, this likely comes from a read error. This sequence joins TRBV7-4 and TRBJ1-2; weak D call: TRBD1 (6 bases). Germline values: CDR1 SGHVT, CDR2 SQSDAQ. The CDR3 has 14 residues. The CDR3 DNA reads TGTGCCGGCAGCCCAGTTCCGGGGGCGCACGGCTACACCTTA. It yields the protein CAGSPVPGAHGYTL.

This clonotype is judged medium-sized (0.01 to 0.1%). This sequence joins TRBV27 and TRBJ1-4; 9 nucleotides line up with TRBD1. The V and J ends lost 6 bases and 5 bases, in that order; junction bases with no gene match: 4. Germline CDR1 and CDR2: MNHEY and SMNVEV (reference sequence). The CDR3 consists of 14 residues. This CDR3 is CASRRQGVNEKLFF. CDR3 nucleotides: TGTGCCAGCAGAAGACAGGGGGTAAATGAAAAACTGTTTTTT.

This chain links TRBV3-1 with TRBJ1-3; D not resolved. CDR1 is LGHDT, CDR2 YNNKEL, per germline (reference sequence). Trimming shortened V by 1 base and J by 2 bases, and 6 bases separated the two germline ends. This CDR3 is built from 14 residues. The CDR3 protein is CASSQGIPGNTIYF. Here the CDR3 DNA reads TGTGCCAGCAGCCAAGGAATCCCTGGAAACACCATATATTTT. Together with reference TRBV3-1 and TRBJ1-3, the CDR3 gives the full variable domain: DTAVSQTPKYLVTQMGNDKSIKCEQNLGHDTMYWYKQDSKKFLKIMFSYNNKELIINETVPNRFSPKSPDKAHLNLHINSLELGDSAVYFCASSQGIPGNTIYFGEGSWLTVV.

Worth noting for this clonotype: Possible read error: a much larger clone is one base away. The chain is built from TRBV18 and TRBJ2-3; D not resolved. Trimming left V 2 bases short and J 1 base short, with 4 bases between. Germline-derived CDR1 and CDR2 are KGHSH and LQKENI. The CDR3 runs 13 residues. The CDR3 coding sequence is TGTGCCAGCTCACCAGCCCGCACAGATACGCAGTATTTT. Translating it yields CASSPARTDTQYF. The variable domain in full, with the rest retrieved from reference TRBV18 and TRBJ2-3, is NAGVMQNPRHLVRRRGQEARLRCSPMKGHSHVYWYRQLPEEGLKFMVYLQKENIIDESGMPKERFSAEFPKEGPSILRIQQVVRGDSAAYFCASSPARTDTQYFGPGTRLTVL.

On this clonotype itself: A read error may be the cause here, since a much bigger clone is one base away. The genes are TRBV6-2 or TRBV6-3 and TRBJ2-3, with 9 bases that match TRBD1. Germline V gene data show CDR1 as MNHEY and CDR2 as SVGEGT. The CDR3 is made up of 13 amino acids. CDR3 sequence reads: CASSHTGGDTKYF. The CDR3 bases are TGTGCCAGCAGTCACACAGGGGGCGATACGAAGTATTTT.

This clonotype was observed a handful of times. An end of the junction does not agree with germline; a read error may underlie this. CDR3 coding DNA: TGTGCCAGCAGCTTTGTGGAGAACACCGTGGAGCTGTTTTTT. It codes for CASSFVENTVELFF. This chain links TRBV7-9 with TRBJ2-2; D uncertain. Germline V gives CDR1 SEHNR, CDR2 FQNEAQ (reference sequence). The CDR3 contains 14 residues.

This clonotype has a handful of counts. A read error may be the cause here, since a much bigger clone is one base away. This sequence joins TRBV7-9 and TRBJ1-5, with a tentative D call TRBD1 (5 bases). There are 13 residues in the CDR3. Germline lookup yields CDR1 SEHNR and CDR2 FQNEAQ (reference sequence). Trimming stripped 5 bases from V and 7 bases from J, with 12 bases between. The CDR3 region is CASSLGGDQPQHF. The CDR3 nucleotides are TGTGCCAGCAGCCTCGGAGGGGACCAGCCCCAGCATTTT.

By sample share, this clonotype is medium-sized. The chain has TRBV6-1 and TRBJ1-1; perhaps TRBD1 as D (5 bases). Germline lookup yields CDR1 MNHNS and CDR2 SASEGT. Trimming took off 7 bases at V and 0 bases at J, with 12 bases between the two ends. The CDR3 consists of 14 residues. The CDR3 DNA sequence: TGTGCCAGCACACCCGAGGACATGAACACTGAAGCTTTCTTT. Translated, it gives CASTPEDMNTEAFF.